This entry lists 4 T cell receptor beta chains sequenced from one sample in a study of blood T cell repertoires in COVID-19. TCRdb's copy holds only in-frame clones and misses some; the assay was immunoSEQ multiplex PCR. The sample has under 95,000 clones; about 88% are singletons. Sequencing was carried out using peripheral blood. The receptors shown here come from a human donor in a cohort sampled during active COVID-19.

This chain connects TRBV3-1 (or the pseudogene TRBV3-2) to TRBJ1-1, with TRBD1 identical over 8 bases. CDR1 and CDR2 (germline): LGHDT, YNNKEL (reference sequence). CDR3 length: 17 amino acids. V lost 4 bases, J lost 1 base, and 11 bases stayed unmatched. In DNA, the CDR3 is TGTGCCAGCAGCCCTGACAGGGGAGTTCGCCAGAACACTGAAGCTTTCTTT. This codes for CASSPDRGVRQNTEAFF.

The chain has TRBV2 and TRBJ1-1; D is perhaps TRBD1 (6 bases). The V gene lost 7 bases and the J gene lost 4 bases, with 16 bases spanning the gap. Germline V gene lookup returns CDR1 SNHLY and CDR2 FYNNEI. CDR3 size: 14 residues. Here the CDR3 DNA reads TGTGCCAGCAAAACTACGGGAGGGGGCACTGAAGCTTTCTTT. It yields the protein CASKTTGGGTEAFF.

The chain links TRBV28 to TRBJ2-5, with 7 bases identical to TRBD1. The CDR3 totals 14 residues. Germline CDR1 and CDR2: MDHEN and SYDVKM. V lost 3 bases, J lost 1 base, and 2 bases stayed unmatched. The CDR3 loop is CASSFWDSQETQYF. The CDR3 DNA follows: TGTGCCAGCAGTTTCTGGGACAGCCAAGAGACCCAGTACTTC.

The J gene is TRBJ1-4, the V gene TRBV30; D is unresolved. Trimming took off 0 bases at V and 5 bases at J, with 7 bases between the two ends. The length of the CDR3 is 13 residues. The germline gives CDR1 GTSNPN, CDR2 SVGIG (reference sequence). The CDR3: CAWSVSENEKLFF. CDR3 sequence (DNA): TGTGCCTGGAGTGTGTCTGAGAATGAAAAACTGTTTTTT. Filled out from reference TRBV30 and TRBJ1-4, the complete variable domain reads SQTIHQWPATLVQPVGSPLSLECTVEGTSNPNLYWYRQAAGRGLQLLFYSVGIGQISSEVPQNLSASRPQDRQFILSSKKLLLSDSGFYLCAWSVSENEKLFFGSGTQLSVL.